This T cell receptor beta chain was sequenced during a study of shared clonotypes between healthy human individuals. At the level of the study: Plates per donor: three CD4 naive, three CD4 memory, two CD8 naive, one CD8 memory.

Measured with immunoSEQ multiplex PCR; TCRdb has only the in-frame clones, and not every one. This table holds 2.3 million or so clones, approximately 95% found once. The CDR3 is 13 residues long. Germline CDR1 reads SGHRS; CDR2 reads YFSETQ. Trimming pared 4 bases from V and 6 bases from J, leaving 10 bases between. This chain uses TRBV5-1 with TRBJ1-4; TRBD1 is a possible D gene (6 bases). Sequences were obtained from naive CD4+ T cells from PBMCs. The subset here: CD45RA+ positively selected. This TCR was sampled from a man aged 18-30 years in good health. Some clones in this sample may be carry-over from other donors' samples. The CDR3: CASSLDRYEKLFF. The CDR3 DNA reads as TGCGCCAGCAGCCTGGACAGATATGAAAAACTGTTTTTT.